This is a list of T cell receptor beta chains from one sample in a study of T cells after posttransplantation cyclophosphamide. Measured with immunoSEQ multiplex PCR; TCRdb has only the in-frame clones, and not every one. The table lists tens of thousands of clones, 93% of them singletons. The sequencing sample was made of PBMCs. All receptors come from a woman in her twenties or thirties in good health and a related stem cell transplant donor. Both conserved end residues are part of each CDR3. D genes are given only for firm matches. Clone size, where shown, is once, few, many, or a class for clones that have expanded.

clone_size	d_call	v_call	j_call	cdr3_nt	cdr3_aa
few	NA	TRBV4-3	TRBJ2-1	TGCGCCAGCAGCCAAGATTGGAGAAACAATGAGCAGTTCTTC	CASSQDWRNNEQFF
NA	TRBD1	TRBV7-9	TRBJ2-2	TGTGCCAGCAGCACCCCCCGGGACAGGTACACCGGGGAGCTGTTTTTT	CASSTPRDRYTGELFF
NA	NA	TRBV7-2	TRBJ1-3	TGTGCCAGCAGCCTTGGGCGGGGAAGAAACACCATATATTTT	CASSLGRGRNTIYF
once	TRBD2	TRBV4-2	TRBJ2-1	TGTGCCAGCAGCCAAGATGGCGGGACTAGCGGGGGGGGACCCTACAATGAGCAGTTCTTC	CASSQDGGTSGGGPYNEQFF
NA	NA	TRBV9	TRBJ2-7	TGTGCCAGCAGCGTGAACCCCGGGGGGCCCTACGAGCAGTACTTC	CASSVNPGGPYEQYF
NA	NA	TRBV6-1	TRBJ2-7	TGTGCCAGCAGTGAACTAGGGTACTACGAGCAGTACTTC	CASSELGYYEQYF
NA	TRBD2	TRBV2	TRBJ2-1	TGTGCCAGCAGTGAACGCGGGGGGGGGTACAATGAGCAGTTCTTC	CASSERGGGYNEQFF
NA	NA	TRBV4-2	TRBJ1-2	TGTGCCAGCAGCCAGGACCCGGGGGAAGTTGGTGGCTACACCTTC	CASSQDPGEVGGYTF
NA	TRBD2	TRBV4-2	TRBJ2-2	TGTGCCAGCAGCCAAGATATAGCGGGGGGTTATTATATGGAGAACACCGGGGAGCTGTTTTTT	CASSQDIAGGYYMENTGELFF
NA	NA	TRBV29-1	TRBJ2-3	TGCAGCGTTGAACCTGGGGCTGGAGATACGCAGTATTTT	CSVEPGAGDTQYF
NA	NA	TRBV7-3	TRBJ2-4	TGTGCCAGCAGCCCAGGAGGGGGGACGGGTGCCAAAAACATTCAGTACTTC	CASSPGGGTGAKNIQYF
NA	NA	TRBV12-5	TRBJ1-1	TGTGCTAGTGGTTTCGGAGGTGAAGCTTTCTTT	CASGFGGEAFF
NA	NA	TRBV6-4	TRBJ1-2	TGTGCCAGCAGTGACTCGACAAAAGGCTATGGCTACACCTTC	CASSDSTKGYGYTF
NA	TRBD1	TRBV29-1	TRBJ1-4	TGCAGCGTCCAGGACAGGCCTTGGGAAAAACTGTTTTTT	CSVQDRPWEKLFF
NA	TRBD1	TRBV25-1	TRBJ1-4	TGTGCCAGCAGTGAATATCAGGGGGTACGGGAAAAACTGTTTTTT	CASSEYQGVREKLFF
NA	NA	TRBV2	TRBJ2-3	TGTGCCAGCCGGCCACGGGGGGCTACGCGGCAGTATTTT	CASRPRGATRQYF
NA	NA	TRBV5-1	TRBJ1-3	TGCGCCAGCAGCTCCGTCCCGACGGCGGCAGAGGGAAACACCATATATTTT	CASSSVPTAAEGNTIYF
NA	TRBD1	TRBV7-2	TRBJ2-7	TGTGCCAGCAGCTACTCCGGGACAGGGGGCTTCGAGCAGTACTTC	CASSYSGTGGFEQYF
NA	NA	TRBV27	TRBJ1-5	TGTGCCAGCAGTTTATGGGCTGGGGGCGTTGGTCAGCCCCAGCATTTT	CASSLWAGGVGQPQHF
NA	NA	TRBV5-1	TRBJ2-7	TGCGCCAGCAGCTTGACAGGGACCAGCTACGAGCAGTACTTC	CASSLTGTSYEQYF
once	NA	TRBV7-9	TRBJ1-1	TGTGCCAGCAGCACACGACGGGGTTGGGTTACTGAAGCTTTCTTT	CASSTRRGWVTEAFF
NA	NA	TRBV5-1	TRBJ1-4	TGCGCCAGCAGCTCGGACACCGGGAAGCCCCCTGGGACTAATGAAAAACTGTTTTTT	CASSSDTGKPPGTNEKLFF
NA	NA	TRBV5-1	TRBJ2-7	TGCGCCAGCAGCTTGGGCGGGATAAATACCTACGAGCAGTACTTC	CASSLGGINTYEQYF
NA	NA	TRBV19	TRBJ2-7	TGTGCCAGTAGTATCTTCCCAGACTACGAGCAGTACTTC	CASSIFPDYEQYF
NA	TRBD2	TRBV7-3	TRBJ2-5	TGTGCCAGCAGCCGTTCGGGAGGAGGAGAGACCCAGTACTTC	CASSRSGGGETQYF
NA	TRBD1	TRBV5-4	TRBJ1-3	TGTGCCAGCAGCGCGGGACAGGCGTCTGGAAACACCATATATTTT	CASSAGQASGNTIYF
NA	NA	TRBV29-1	TRBJ1-1	TGCAGCGTTGTCCGGACGAATGAAGCTTTCTTT	CSVVRTNEAFF
NA	NA	TRBV15	TRBJ1-2	TGTGCCACCAGCAGAGACAGGAACTATGGCTACACCTTC	CATSRDRNYGYTF
NA	NA	TRBV29-1	TRBJ1-2	TGCAGCGTTGAAAGGCCACGCCACCGAGACGGCTATGGCTACACCTTC	CSVERPRHRDGYGYTF
NA	TRBD1	TRBV7-8	TRBJ1-2	TGTGCCAGCAGCCTGGGGGGGGCGACAGGGGGCTATGGCTACACCTTC	CASSLGGATGGYGYTF
NA	TRBD1	TRBV28	TRBJ1-2	TGTGCCAGCAGCCGAGGCGGGACAGGGCGGGACACCTTC	CASSRGGTGRDTF
once	TRBD2	TRBV5-1	TRBJ2-5	TGCGCCAGCAGGGGGACTAACCCCCAAGAGACCCAGTACTTC	CASRGTNPQETQYF
NA	TRBD1	TRBV6-6	TRBJ1-1	TGTGCCAGCAGTTACTCTGGCCAGGGGGCAACTGAAGCTTTCTTT	CASSYSGQGATEAFF
NA	TRBD2	TRBV6-1	TRBJ2-7	TGTGCCAGCAGTGATGGGTCGGGGGGCTCCTACGAGCAGTACTTC	CASSDGSGGSYEQYF
once	TRBD1	TRBV30	TRBJ2-7	TGTGCCTGGAGTACGGGACAGGGGGCCCACGAGCAGTACTTC	CAWSTGQGAHEQYF
NA	NA	TRBV6-4	TRBJ1-6	TGTGCCAGCAGTGACGGGGGAAATAATTCACCCCTCCACTTT	CASSDGGNNSPLHF
NA	TRBD1	TRBV11-1	TRBJ1-6	TGTGCCAGCAGCCCACGGGACAGACCGTTCTCCTATAATTCACCCCTCCACTTT	CASSPRDRPFSYNSPLHF
NA	NA	TRBV4-1	TRBJ2-5	TGCGCCAGCAGCCAAGTGGAGGGTAGAGAGACCCAGTACTTC	CASSQVEGRETQYF
NA	NA	TRBV25-1	TRBJ2-5	TGTGCCAGCAGTGACCTCGGGCAGGAGGTGACCCAGTACTTC	CASSDLGQEVTQYF
NA	TRBD1	TRBV11-2	TRBJ2-1	TGTGCCAGCAGCCACTCTCGACAGGGGTTAAACAATGAGCAGTTCTTC	CASSHSRQGLNNEQFF
once	NA	TRBV19	TRBJ1-5	TGTGCCAGCACTGCGGGGCTCAATCAGCCCCAGCATTTT	CASTAGLNQPQHF
NA	TRBD1	TRBV29-1	TRBJ1-5	TGCAGCGTTGAGACAGGGGGCTCTCAGCCCCAGCATTTT	CSVETGGSQPQHF
once	TRBD2	TRBV9	TRBJ2-4	TGTGCCAGCAGCGTATCCGGGACTACCAAAAACATTCAGTACTTC	CASSVSGTTKNIQYF
NA	TRBD1	TRBV7-9	TRBJ1-2	TGTGCCAGCAGCACGACGGGACAGTCTAACTATGGCTACACCTTC	CASSTTGQSNYGYTF
NA	TRBD2	TRBV10-3	TRBJ2-3	TGTGCCATCAGTGAGTCCTCGCGGGGGGGCCTTGGAGATACGCAGTATTTT	CAISESSRGGLGDTQYF
once	TRBD1	TRBV11-2	TRBJ2-7	TGTGCCAGCAGCTTAGTTGGTGCGGGGACAGGGGGCTACGAGCAGTACTTC	CASSLVGAGTGGYEQYF
NA	NA	TRBV6-6	TRBJ2-2	TGTGCCAGCATCCCCGGGGGACACACCGGGGAGCTGTTTTTT	CASIPGGHTGELFF
NA	TRBD2	TRBV4-1	TRBJ2-5	TGCGCCAGCAGCCTGCGGGGGTTCCAAGAGACCCAGTACTTC	CASSLRGFQETQYF
NA	NA	TRBV4-1	TRBJ2-5	TGCGCCAGCAGCCAAGGACCCCAGGGCCAAGAGACCCAGTACTTC	CASSQGPQGQETQYF
NA	TRBD1	TRBV2	TRBJ2-7	TGTGCCAGCAGTGAGAGACAGGGGAGCGAGCAGTACTTC	CASSERQGSEQYF
NA	TRBD2	TRBV6-1	TRBJ2-3	TGTGCCAGCAGTGAGGGCAACAGTGGGCGGGGGATAAATACGCAGTATTTT	CASSEGNSGRGINTQYF
NA	TRBD2	TRBV4-3	TRBJ2-1	TGCGCCAGCAGCCAAGCTCCGACTAGCGGGGGGTTGGATGAGCAGTTCTTC	CASSQAPTSGGLDEQFF
NA	NA	TRBV6-5	TRBJ2-1	TGTGCCAGCAGTTACGGTGGGGGTATGAATGAGCAGTTCTTC	CASSYGGGMNEQFF
NA	NA	TRBV7-9	TRBJ2-7	TGTGCCAGCAGCTTCGGGGGACACTACGAGCAGTACTTC	CASSFGGHYEQYF